What follows describes a single TCR beta chain. The antigen is unknown. This record comes from a study of cytomegalovirus exposure and HLA in healthy donors. Findings and caveats of the study: A highly shared variant cluster was judged a likely technical artifact. Available immune exposure information was restricted to CMV serostatus only. Based on reports, TCR beta sequences accurately predicted HLA-A and HLA-B alleles for most subjects.

60 Vbeta and 13 Jbeta primers were used in PCR. TCRdb keeps only in-frame clones here, not all; method: immunoSEQ multiplex PCR. The sample lists some 150,000 clones, around three fifths occurring once. The germline V gene encodes CDR1 MNHEY and CDR2 SVGAGI. The CDR3 loop spans 16 amino acids. Trimming pared 4 bases from V and 3 bases from J, leaving 19 bases between. The chain combines TRBV6-5 with TRBJ2-7; D is uncertain. The sample taken for sequencing was PBMCs. This TCR was recovered from a woman in her twenties or thirties in good health and CMV-seropositive. The CDR3 protein is CASSSLTSEPYYEQYF. The CDR3 nucleotides read TGTGCCAGCAGTTCACTCACGAGCGAGCCTTACTACGAGCAGTACTTC.